This T cell receptor (beta chain) was documented in a study of shared clonotypes between healthy human individuals. Study outcomes and limitations: Around 5% was the fraction of naive CD4 clonotypes found shared across four donors.

On this clone itself: Its specificity is not known.

Germline V gives CDR1 LGHNA, CDR2 YNFKEQ. V lost 0 bases, J lost 2 bases, and 11 bases lay in between. The CDR3 covers 15 residues. The table came from immunoSEQ multiplex PCR; TCRdb's copy has only in-frame clones and leaves some out. The sample has 100,000 to 120,000 clones; about 62% are singletons. The sequence derives from a woman aged 25 to 39 in good health. The sequenced material came from memory CD8+ T cells sorted from blood. Subset given: CD45RO+ cells pooled with CCR7-negative TemRA cells. The chain recombines TRBV4-2 with TRBJ2-7; tentatively, D is TRBD2 (7 bases). The CDR3 coding sequence is TGTGCCAGCAGCCAAGAGGGGAGGGGGGCCTACGAGCAGTACTTC. Translating it yields CASSQEGRGAYEQYF.